One and the same sample provided the 10 T cell receptor beta chains below, sequenced in a study of T-cell memory formation after mild COVID-19. From the 5' RACE reads, TCRdb called clonotypes with MiXCR, one entry per CDR3 protein. There are approximately 300,000 distinct CDR3 sequences in the sample; approximately 15% occur only once, and about a fifth lies in the top ten. The material sequenced was PBMCs or a T cell subset sorted from them (not recorded which). The receptors here all came from a man between 18 and 29 years old who had mild COVID-19 (a few samples of this study predate the infection). Cell type and time point are not known.

This sequence joins TRBV6-5 and TRBJ1-1; D call uncertain. The CDR3 covers 13 residues. V lost 10 bases and J 0 bases, leaving 12 bases between the germline ends. Germline values: CDR1 MNHEY, CDR2 SVGAGI. CDR3 in DNA: TGTGCCATCCGCCAGACTATGAACACTGAAGCTTTCTTT. This sequence encodes CAIRQTMNTEAFF.

The V call is TRBV4-3, the J call TRBJ2-1, with TRBD1 as a possible D gene (6 bases). Germline V CDR1 and CDR2: LGHNA, YSLEER. Trimming removed 3 bases at V and 0 bases at J, with 6 bases between. The CDR3 loop spans 14 amino acids. CDR3 residues: CASSQGHSYNEQFF. Written as DNA, the CDR3 is TGCGCCAGCAGCCAGGGACACTCCTACAATGAGCAGTTCTTC.

V is TRBV12-3 or TRBV12-4 and J is TRBJ1-1; D remains ambiguous. The CDR3 runs to 13 residues. V shed 3 bases and J shed 4 bases, with 9 bases lying between them. The CDR3 DNA reads as TGTGCCAGCAGTTTGGGCAGAAGCACTGAAGCTTTCTTT. Translating it yields CASSLGRSTEAFF.

The sample holds a few counts of this clonotype. The gene calls are TRBV7-9 and TRBJ1-1; D is possibly TRBD1 (5 bases). The ends were cut back, 0 bases at V and 7 bases at J, with 18 bases in the middle. The V gene's germline CDR1 is SEHNR and CDR2 FQNEAQ (reference sequence). This CDR3 has 16 residues. The CDR3: CASSLARAMRGNEAFF. The CDR3 nucleotides read TGTGCCAGCAGCTTAGCCAGGGCCATGAGGGGCAATGAAGCTTTCTTT.

This clonotype has a handful of counts. The genes are TRBV5-6 and TRBJ2-3; 7 bases match TRBD1. The trim removed 4 bases at V and 2 bases at J, leaving 13 bases unmatched. The CDR3 covers 17 residues. Germline V gene data show CDR1 as SGHDT and CDR2 as YYEEEE. CDR3 loop: CASSARIDRVVTDTQYF. CDR3 coding DNA: TGTGCCAGCAGCGCGCGCATCGACAGGGTGGTCACAGATACGCAGTATTTT.

This chain links TRBV5-1 with TRBJ1-1; a possible D gene is TRBD1 (6 bases). The germline V gene encodes CDR1 SGHRS and CDR2 YFSETQ. V lost 4 bases and J 7 bases, leaving 20 bases between the germline ends. The CDR3 runs to 15 residues. This CDR3 reads CASSPTLSVRGEAFF. DNA of the CDR3: TGCGCCAGCAGCCCAACCTTAAGTGTCAGGGGTGAAGCTTTCTTT.

This clonotype came up a few times. The chain employs TRBV6-2 or TRBV6-3 and TRBJ2-7; D remains unclear. Germline CDR1 and CDR2: MNHEY and SVGEGT. The V end lost 8 bases, the J end lost 3 bases, and 14 bases lay between the germline ends. This CDR3 has 13 amino acids. This CDR3 is CASHNRLHYEQYF. Here the CDR3 DNA reads TGTGCCAGCCACAATCGGCTCCACTACGAGCAGTACTTC.

This clonotype was seen more than once but under ten times. V and J are TRBV7-2 and TRBJ2-3; D remains ambiguous. The CDR3 runs 16 residues. Trimming removed 5 bases at V and 0 bases at J, with 15 bases between. The germline V gene encodes CDR1 SGHTA and CDR2 FQGNSA. The CDR3 DNA reads as TGTGCCAGCAGCATCGTTACGGGCCTCAGCACAGATACGCAGTATTTT. This gives the protein CASSIVTGLSTDTQYF. Based on the CDR3 plus reference TRBV7-2 and TRBJ2-3, the full variable domain is GAGVSQSPSNKVTEKGKDVELRCDPISGHTALYWYRQSLGQGLEFLIYFQGNSAPDKSGLPSDRFSAERTGGSVSTLTIQRTQQEDSAVYLCASSIVTGLSTDTQYFGPGTRLTVL.

This clonotype was detected ten times or more. The junction and the germline gene differ at one end; a read error may be behind it. The V call is TRBV4-1, the J call TRBJ1-5; the D gene is possibly TRBD1 (5 bases). The CDR3 consists of 14 residues. Germline V lookup: CDR1 MGHRA, CDR2 YSYEKL. The DNA of the CDR3 is TGTGCCAGCAGCCAAGGGGACAGCAATCAGCCCCAGCATTTT. The encoded protein is CASSQGDSNQPQHF.

This clonotype was recorded a few times. V gene TRBV6-2 or TRBV6-3 combines with J gene TRBJ2-5; TRBD2 is a possible D gene (5 bases). V gave up 2 bases and J gave up 5 bases, with 12 bases separating them. This CDR3 contains 14 residues. Germline CDR1 MNHEY, CDR2 SVGEGT. The CDR3 protein is CASSYRGLGETQYF. The CDR3 DNA reads as TGTGCCAGCAGTTACCGCGGACTGGGGGAGACCCAGTACTTC.